The rows below give T cell receptor beta chains drawn from one sample of a study of identical twins. MiXCR was run by TCRdb on the 5' RACE reads, yielding one entry per CDR3 protein. The data contain some 200,000 distinct CDR3 sequences, about 7.5% of them singletons. These data also formed part of another study, on yellow fever vaccine responses in identical twins.

The sequenced material came from memory (CD45RO+) T cells sorted from blood. These receptors originate from a woman between 18 and 29 years old in good health. Both conserved end residues are part of each CDR3. Each record gives: D gene, clone size, V gene, J gene, CDR3 protein, CDR3 DNA. A D gene is named only where the DNA matches it firmly. Not all rows give a size; the values are once, few, many and, for expanded clones, a class.

d_gene: .; abundance: few; v_gene: TRBV19; j_gene: TRBJ2-4; CDR3aa: CASRLLGGAKNIQYF; CDR3nt: TGTGCCAGTAGGCTCCTTGGCGGAGCCAAAAACATTCAGTACTTC
d_gene: TRBD2; abundance: .; v_gene: TRBV20-1; j_gene: TRBJ2-3; CDR3aa: CSARDLAGGPSDTQYF; CDR3nt: TGCAGTGCTAGAGATCTGGCGGGAGGGCCCTCAGATACGCAGTATTTT
d_gene: TRBD2; abundance: .; v_gene: TRBV24-1; j_gene: TRBJ2-1; CDR3aa: CATSGGTSGRGQFF; CDR3nt: TGTGCCACCAGTGGAGGGACTAGCGGGAGGGGGCAGTTCTTC
d_gene: TRBD1; abundance: many; v_gene: TRBV15; j_gene: TRBJ2-7; CDR3aa: CATSTSRQGWVAYEQYF; CDR3nt: TGTGCCACCAGCACTAGTCGACAGGGTTGGGTAGCCTACGAGCAGTACTTC
d_gene: TRBD2; abundance: many; v_gene: TRBV20-1; j_gene: TRBJ2-5; CDR3aa: CSAYGLAGPYSQETQYF; CDR3nt: TGCAGTGCTTATGGACTAGCGGGGCCTTACAGCCAAGAGACCCAGTACTTC
d_gene: TRBD2; abundance: .; v_gene: TRBV11-3; j_gene: TRBJ2-7; CDR3aa: CASSSGLAGSYEQYF; CDR3nt: TGTGCCAGCAGCTCGGGACTAGCGGGCTCCTACGAGCAGTACTTC
d_gene: .; abundance: many; v_gene: TRBV15; j_gene: TRBJ2-7; CDR3aa: CATSRGLLSTPLREQYF; CDR3nt: TGTGCCACCAGCAGGGGTCTCCTATCAACTCCTCTACGCGAGCAGTACTTC
d_gene: .; abundance: .; v_gene: TRBV6-1; j_gene: TRBJ2-2; CDR3aa: CASRRQTNTGELFF; CDR3nt: TGTGCCAGCAGGAGGCAGACGAACACCGGGGAGCTGTTTTTT
d_gene: .; abundance: many; v_gene: TRBV6-6; j_gene: TRBJ1-1; CDR3aa: CATPGGANTEAFF; CDR3nt: TGTGCCACCCCGGGGGGAGCAAACACTGAAGCTTTCTTT
d_gene: TRBD2; abundance: .; v_gene: TRBV7-2; j_gene: TRBJ2-7; CDR3aa: CASSLVGSGGSYEQYF; CDR3nt: TGTGCCAGCAGCTTAGTAGGGAGCGGGGGGTCCTACGAGCAGTACTTC
d_gene: TRBD1; abundance: many; v_gene: TRBV15; j_gene: TRBJ1-2; CDR3aa: CATSPPRDRAFGTYGYTF; CDR3nt: TGTGCCACCAGCCCCCCACGGGACAGGGCGTTCGGGACCTATGGCTACACCTTC
d_gene: .; abundance: few; v_gene: TRBV21-1; j_gene: TRBJ1-5; CDR3aa: CASSKGMEDSNQPQHF; CDR3nt: TGTGCCAGCAGCAAAGGCATGGAGGATAGCAATCAGCCCCAGCATTTT
d_gene: TRBD1; abundance: .; v_gene: TRBV7-2; j_gene: TRBJ1-2; CDR3aa: CASSLQTGTGYTF; CDR3nt: TGTGCCAGCAGTTTGCAGACAGGGACTGGCTACACCTTC
d_gene: TRBD2; abundance: .; v_gene: TRBV20-1; j_gene: TRBJ2-7; CDR3aa: CSAGGLAGVKGHEQYF; CDR3nt: TGCAGTGCAGGAGGACTAGCGGGAGTTAAGGGCCACGAGCAGTACTTC
d_gene: .; abundance: .; v_gene: TRBV3-1; j_gene: TRBJ1-6; CDR3aa: CASSQGGDGNSPLHF; CDR3nt: TGTGCCAGCAGCCAAGGGGGGGACGGTAATTCACCCCTCCACTTT
d_gene: TRBD2; abundance: many; v_gene: TRBV6-1; j_gene: TRBJ2-7; CDR3aa: CASSASGDTSYEQYF; CDR3nt: TGTGCCAGCAGTGCTAGCGGGGATACCTCCTACGAGCAGTACTTC
d_gene: TRBD1; abundance: many; v_gene: TRBV27; j_gene: TRBJ1-1; CDR3aa: CASRTGATEAFF; CDR3nt: TGTGCCAGCAGAACAGGGGCAACTGAAGCTTTCTTT
d_gene: .; abundance: many; v_gene: TRBV7-3; j_gene: TRBJ2-3; CDR3aa: CASSLAGHTDTQYF; CDR3nt: TGTGCCAGCAGCTTAGCGGGGCACACAGATACGCAGTATTTT
d_gene: TRBD2; abundance: .; v_gene: TRBV15; j_gene: TRBJ2-1; CDR3aa: CATSRDRGGGGTEQFF; CDR3nt: TGTGCCACCAGCAGAGATCGAGGCGGGGGGGGCACTGAGCAGTTCTTC
d_gene: .; abundance: few; v_gene: TRBV21-1; j_gene: TRBJ1-5; CDR3aa: CASSRQHGRHSNQPQHF; CDR3nt: TGTGCCAGCAGCAGACAACACGGCAGACATAGCAATCAGCCCCAGCATTTT
d_gene: TRBD1; abundance: many; v_gene: TRBV28; j_gene: TRBJ2-7; CDR3aa: CASRPRDRGSYEQYF; CDR3nt: TGTGCCAGCCGGCCCCGGGACAGGGGGTCCTACGAGCAGTACTTC
d_gene: .; abundance: few; v_gene: TRBV12-3/TRBV12-4; j_gene: TRBJ2-3; CDR3aa: CASSSGGPTNTQYF; CDR3nt: TGTGCCAGCAGTTCCGGGGGCCCGACGAATACGCAGTATTTT
d_gene: TRBD1; abundance: .; v_gene: TRBV28; j_gene: TRBJ2-5; CDR3aa: CASSSQGAVQETQYF; CDR3nt: TGTGCCAGCAGTTCACAGGGGGCGGTCCAAGAGACCCAGTACTTC
d_gene: TRBD2; abundance: few; v_gene: TRBV5-1; j_gene: TRBJ2-3; CDR3aa: CASSPQVLRGGHDTQYF; CDR3nt: TGCGCCAGCAGCCCTCAAGTCTTACGGGGGGGCCATGATACGCAGTATTTT
d_gene: TRBD1; abundance: .; v_gene: TRBV4-3; j_gene: TRBJ2-5; CDR3aa: CASSHRQGETQYF; CDR3nt: TGCGCCAGCAGCCACCGACAGGGAGAGACCCAGTACTTC
d_gene: TRBD1; abundance: .; v_gene: TRBV5-6; j_gene: TRBJ2-5; CDR3aa: CASSLDQGVQETQYF; CDR3nt: TGTGCCAGCAGCTTGGATCAGGGGGTCCAAGAGACCCAGTACTTC
d_gene: .; abundance: .; v_gene: TRBV6-5; j_gene: TRBJ2-7; CDR3aa: CASSLLGQHPHKQYF; CDR3nt: TGTGCCAGCAGTTTACTCGGACAACACCCCCACAAGCAGTACTTC
d_gene: TRBD1; abundance: .; v_gene: TRBV2; j_gene: TRBJ1-1; CDR3aa: CASRVGTVVTEAFF; CDR3nt: TGTGCCAGCAGGGTGGGGACAGTGGTCACTGAAGCTTTCTTT
d_gene: TRBD1; abundance: .; v_gene: TRBV20-1; j_gene: TRBJ2-6; CDR3aa: CSAENPGTGAGANVLTF; CDR3nt: TGCAGTGCTGAAAACCCCGGGACAGGGGCTGGGGCCAACGTCCTGACTTTC
d_gene: TRBD1; abundance: few; v_gene: TRBV7-2; j_gene: TRBJ2-3; CDR3aa: CASSPQTGPHTQYF; CDR3nt: TGTGCCAGCAGCCCCCAGACAGGGCCCCATACGCAGTATTTT
d_gene: TRBD1; abundance: .; v_gene: TRBV6-1; j_gene: TRBJ1-4; CDR3aa: CASRPGAGGGGEKLFF; CDR3nt: TGTGCCAGCAGACCCGGAGCAGGGGGGGGTGGTGAAAAACTGTTTTTT
d_gene: .; abundance: few; v_gene: TRBV6-2/TRBV6-3; j_gene: TRBJ1-1; CDR3aa: CASSYSMESFF; CDR3nt: TGTGCCAGCAGTTACTCTATGGAATCTTTCTTT
d_gene: TRBD1; abundance: .; v_gene: TRBV7-2; j_gene: TRBJ2-7; CDR3aa: CASSLGQGRSHEQYF; CDR3nt: TGTGCCAGCAGCTTAGGACAGGGCCGGTCCCACGAGCAGTACTTC
d_gene: .; abundance: few; v_gene: TRBV2; j_gene: TRBJ2-1; CDR3aa: CASSDPTSSRYNEQFF; CDR3nt: TGTGCCAGCAGCGATCCGACTAGTTCACGCTACAATGAGCAGTTCTTC
d_gene: TRBD1; abundance: few; v_gene: TRBV11-3; j_gene: TRBJ2-2; CDR3aa: CASSLGDRGAGELFF; CDR3nt: TGTGCCAGCAGCTTAGGAGACAGGGGCGCCGGGGAGCTGTTTTTT
d_gene: .; abundance: few; v_gene: TRBV6-2/TRBV6-3; j_gene: TRBJ2-3; CDR3aa: CASRKFAVGDTQYF; CDR3nt: TGTGCCAGCAGGAAATTCGCAGTGGGAGATACGCAGTATTTT
d_gene: TRBD2; abundance: .; v_gene: TRBV20-1; j_gene: TRBJ2-3; CDR3aa: CSAELAGVRDTQYF; CDR3nt: TGCAGTGCGGAACTAGCGGGAGTCAGAGATACGCAGTATTTT
d_gene: .; abundance: .; v_gene: TRBV11-2; j_gene: TRBJ2-6; CDR3aa: CASSLRSVGANVLTF; CDR3nt: TGTGCCAGCAGCTTACGATCGGTTGGGGCCAACGTCCTGACTTTC
d_gene: TRBD1; abundance: .; v_gene: TRBV18; j_gene: TRBJ2-2; CDR3aa: CASCFGTAYTGELFF; CDR3nt: TGTGCCAGCTGCTTCGGGACAGCATACACCGGGGAGCTGTTTTTT
d_gene: TRBD1; abundance: .; v_gene: TRBV5-5; j_gene: TRBJ2-7; CDR3aa: CASSPSGTGIYEQYF; CDR3nt: TGTGCCAGCAGCCCGTCCGGGACAGGGATATACGAGCAGTACTTC
d_gene: TRBD1; abundance: few; v_gene: TRBV20-1; j_gene: TRBJ2-1; CDR3aa: CSATRDRGTYNEQFF; CDR3nt: TGCAGTGCTACCCGGGACAGGGGAACTTACAATGAGCAGTTCTTC
d_gene: TRBD2; abundance: few; v_gene: TRBV10-3; j_gene: TRBJ2-3; CDR3aa: CAISTTSGGTDTQYF; CDR3nt: TGTGCCATCAGTACGACTAGCGGGGGCACAGATACGCAGTATTTT
d_gene: .; abundance: many; v_gene: TRBV3-1; j_gene: TRBJ2-7; CDR3aa: CASSQVASEQYF; CDR3nt: TGTGCCAGCAGCCAAGTTGCGTCCGAGCAGTACTTC
d_gene: .; abundance: many; v_gene: TRBV20-1; j_gene: TRBJ1-2; CDR3aa: CSASPLSGYTF; CDR3nt: TGCAGTGCTAGCCCCCTAAGTGGCTACACCTTC
d_gene: .; abundance: few; v_gene: TRBV7-6; j_gene: TRBJ2-2; CDR3aa: CASSLASGRGTGELFF; CDR3nt: TGTGCCAGCAGCTTAGCATCGGGTCGTGGCACCGGGGAGCTGTTTTTT
d_gene: TRBD1; abundance: many; v_gene: TRBV10-3; j_gene: TRBJ2-7; CDR3aa: CAIRDRGSYEQYF; CDR3nt: TGTGCCATCCGGGACAGGGGATCCTACGAGCAGTACTTC
d_gene: .; abundance: .; v_gene: TRBV6-1; j_gene: TRBJ2-2; CDR3aa: CASSRTPEGELFF; CDR3nt: TGTGCCAGCAGCCGGACCCCTGAGGGGGAGCTGTTTTTT
d_gene: .; abundance: few; v_gene: TRBV25-1; j_gene: TRBJ2-7; CDR3aa: CASSDPSPDSYEQYF; CDR3nt: TGTGCCAGCAGTGATCCCTCGCCTGACTCCTACGAGCAGTACTTC
d_gene: TRBD1; abundance: .; v_gene: TRBV10-1; j_gene: TRBJ2-7; CDR3aa: CASSRLKGQVHLGEQYF; CDR3nt: TGCGCCAGCAGTCGACTAAAGGGACAGGTCCACTTGGGGGAGCAGTACTTC